This T cell receptor (beta chain) originates from a study of identical twins. This CDR3 region has 13 residues. Germline V lookup: CDR1 LNHNV, CDR2 YYDKDF (reference sequence). Trimming stripped 4 bases from V and 3 bases from J, with 6 bases between. This clonotype has more than one count but fewer than ten. The antigen remains undetermined. TCRdb independently ran MiXCR on the 5' RACE reads; one entry per CDR3 protein. This table has a few hundred thousand distinct CDR3 sequences, around 24% appearing once. Study conclusions and caveats: Researchers caution that invariant MAIT and iNKT cells could partly confound zero-insertion analyses.

These data were also filed under a second study, of T cells expressing NK-cell markers.

The receptor was isolated from a woman aged 18-35 years in good health. The sample consisted of CD4+ T cells sorted from blood. This rearrangement joins TRBV15 to TRBJ2-2; the D is unclear. The CDR3 nucleotides read TGTGCCACCAGCACGGCGCACACCGGGGAGCTGTTTTTT. Amino acid sequence: CATSTAHTGELFF.